The sequence of this T cell receptor beta chain was determined in a study of monozygotic twins with inflammatory bowel disease. Every TCR library consumed about 3,500 ng of total RNA. Reprocessing the 5' RACE reads, TCRdb reports a single entry for every CDR3 protein and omits DNA. This table holds over 200,000 distinct CDR3 sequences. This CDR3 has 12 amino acids. Material: blood. J is TRBJ2-5 and V is TRBV23-1. TRBV23-1 is reported as an ORF; its role is uncertain. This TCR came from a human donor with ulcerative colitis or Crohn's disease, or a healthy co-twin of an affected twin (not recorded which). CDR3 protein: CASSQSMETQYF.